These T cell receptor beta chains were read from a single sample in a study of blood T cell repertoires in COVID-19. The method was immunoSEQ multiplex PCR; TCRdb's version includes in-frame clones alone and lacks a portion of them. Of some 170,000 clones in the sample, 60% to 80% were seen once. What was sequenced was peripheral blood. The source is a man in his 70s with acute or convalescent COVID-19. Both conserved end residues are part of each CDR3. D genes are given only for firm matches. The size of a clone is reported for some rows only, either as once, few or many, or as a class for expanded clones.

J | D | size | V | DNA | CDR3
TRBJ2-5 | TRBD2 | . | TRBV7-2 | TGTGCCAGCAGCCCCCCGGGACTAGCGAAGACCCAGTACTTC | CASSPPGLAKTQYF
TRBJ1-3 | TRBD1 | few | TRBV6-4 | TGTGCCAGCAGTGACTTGGGACAGGGTGTGCGAGGAAACACCATATATTTT | CASSDLGQGVRGNTIYF
TRBJ2-1 | TRBD2 | . | TRBV14 | TGTGCCAGCAGCCTCGGGACTAGCGGGGGATCGAGCTCCTACAATGAGCAGTTCTTC | CASSLGTSGGSSSYNEQFF
TRBJ1-2 | . | . | TRBV29-1 | TGCAGCGCCCAGGGTACTAACTATGGCTACACCTTC | CSAQGTNYGYTF
TRBJ2-3 | TRBD2 | . | TRBV27 | TGTGCCAGCAGTTTAGGGGCAACTAGCGGGAGGGCCGAAGATACGCAGTATTTT | CASSLGATSGRAEDTQYF
TRBJ1-5 | . | . | TRBV25-1 | TGTGCCATCTCGCAGGGAACTCAGCCCCAGCATTTT | CAISQGTQPQHF
TRBJ2-7 | . | . | TRBV5-6 | TGTGCCAGCAGCCTAAGACGACAGGCCGGCATGGGAGAGCAGTACTTC | CASSLRRQAGMGEQYF
TRBJ2-5 | TRBD2 | . | TRBV7-6 | TGTGCCAGCAGCTTAGGACGGGCGGGGGGGCGAGGAGAGACCCAGTACTTC | CASSLGRAGGRGETQYF
TRBJ1-6 | TRBD1 | once | TRBV2 | TGTGCCAGCAGTGAATCAGGGGGTGTTTTACCCCTCCACTTT | CASSESGGVLPLHF
TRBJ1-2 | TRBD1 | . | TRBV2 | TGTGCCAGCAGACCGGACAGGGGGCGGGAGGGCTACACCTTC | CASRPDRGREGYTF
TRBJ2-1 | . | . | TRBV6-5 | TGTGCCAGCAGTCGTGACAGTCTCTCCTACAATGAGCAGTTCTTC | CASSRDSLSYNEQFF
TRBJ1-1 | . | . | TRBV29-1 | TGCAGCGTTGATAAGACAGGCTTGAACACTGAAGCTTTCTTT | CSVDKTGLNTEAFF
TRBJ1-2 | . | . | TRBV28 | TGTGCCAGCAGTTTTCAGGGCCCTAACTATGGCTACACCTTC | CASSFQGPNYGYTF
TRBJ2-1 | TRBD1 | few | TRBV19 | TGTGCCAGTAACCCCCGGACAGGGTACAATGAGCAGTTCTTC | CASNPRTGYNEQFF
TRBJ2-3 | TRBD2 | once | TRBV11-2 | TGTGCCAGCAGCCCCTCAGACAGCGGGGATTCCACAGATACGCAGTATTTT | CASSPSDSGDSTDTQYF
TRBJ2-7 | . | . | TRBV11-1 | TGTGCCAGCAGCTTAGGTGAGCACTACGAGCAGTACTTC | CASSLGEHYEQYF
TRBJ2-1 | TRBD2 | few | TRBV30 | TGTGCCTTGGGGGGACTAGCGGGATCCACTGTTACATACAATGAGCAGTTCTTC | CALGGLAGSTVTYNEQFF
TRBJ1-1 | . | . | TRBV6-4 | TGTGCCAGCAGTGAATTTCAGGGGACTGAAGCTTTCTTT | CASSEFQGTEAFF
TRBJ1-3 | . | . | TRBV24-1 | TGTGCCACCAGTGATTTATACCTAAAAGGGGTTGGAAACACCATATATTTT | CATSDLYLKGVGNTIYF
TRBJ2-6 | . | . | TRBV19 | TGTGCCAGTAGTGAACAGGTAACCAGCTCTGGGGCCAACGTCCTGACTTTC | CASSEQVTSSGANVLTF
TRBJ2-3 | . | . | TRBV7-2 | TGTGCCAGCAGGGCTAACCGCGGACTGACCACAGATACGCAGTATTTT | CASRANRGLTTDTQYF
TRBJ2-7 | . | . | TRBV7-6 | TGTGCCAGTAGCATCGGGGGCGGGGGCACCTACGAGCAGTACTTC | CASSIGGGGTYEQYF
TRBJ1-2 | TRBD1 | . | TRBV11-1 | TGTGCCAGCAGCGATACTAAGACAGGGGATTATGGCTACACCTTC | CASSDTKTGDYGYTF
TRBJ1-2 | . | . | TRBV11-2 | TGTGCCAGCAGCTTAGTCGGGAACCATGGCTACACCTTC | CASSLVGNHGYTF
TRBJ2-1 | TRBD2 | . | TRBV7-9 | TGTGCCAGCAGCCCGCTAGCGGGGGCCTACAATGAGCAGTTCTTC | CASSPLAGAYNEQFF
TRBJ1-2 | . | . | TRBV12-3/TRBV12-4 | TGTGCCAGCAGCCGCGGCGGGAGCAATGGCTACACCTTC | CASSRGGSNGYTF
TRBJ2-3 | . | . | TRBV5-8 | TGTGCCAGCAGCGGGCGACGAAGGAAGGACTTCACAGATACGCAGTATTTT | CASSGRRRKDFTDTQYF